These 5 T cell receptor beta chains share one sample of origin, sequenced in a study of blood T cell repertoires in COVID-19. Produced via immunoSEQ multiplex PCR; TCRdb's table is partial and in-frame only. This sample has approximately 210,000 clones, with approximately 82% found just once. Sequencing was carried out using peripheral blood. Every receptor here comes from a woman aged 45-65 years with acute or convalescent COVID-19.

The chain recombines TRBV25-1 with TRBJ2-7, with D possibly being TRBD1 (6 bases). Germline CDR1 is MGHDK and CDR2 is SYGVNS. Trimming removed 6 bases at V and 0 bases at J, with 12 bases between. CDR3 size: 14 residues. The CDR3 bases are TGTGCCAGCAGCGCAGGGGATTCCTCCTACGAGCAGTACTTC. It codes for CASSAGDSSYEQYF.

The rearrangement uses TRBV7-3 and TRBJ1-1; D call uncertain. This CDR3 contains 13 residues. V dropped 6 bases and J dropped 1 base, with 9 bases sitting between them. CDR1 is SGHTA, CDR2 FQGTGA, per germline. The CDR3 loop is CASSFRQNTEAFF. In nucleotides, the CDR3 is TGTGCCAGCAGTTTTCGACAGAACACTGAAGCTTTCTTT.

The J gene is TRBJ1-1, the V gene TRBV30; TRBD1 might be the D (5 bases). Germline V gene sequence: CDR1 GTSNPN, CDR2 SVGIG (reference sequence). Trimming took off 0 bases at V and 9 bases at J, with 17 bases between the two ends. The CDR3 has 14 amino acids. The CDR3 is CAWSVRGVSGKAFF. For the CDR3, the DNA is TGTGCCTGGAGTGTACGTGGGGTTTCAGGGAAAGCTTTCTTT.

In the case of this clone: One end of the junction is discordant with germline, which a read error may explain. The CDR3 nucleotides are TGTGCCAGCAGGGAAGACAGGGGGTTGAGCGGGGAGCTGTTTTTT. Translated, it gives CASREDRGLSGELFF. The rearrangement links TRBV2 to TRBJ2-2, with TRBD1 matching over 9 bases. The V gene's germline CDR1 is SNHLY and CDR2 FYNNEI. The CDR3 consists of 15 residues.

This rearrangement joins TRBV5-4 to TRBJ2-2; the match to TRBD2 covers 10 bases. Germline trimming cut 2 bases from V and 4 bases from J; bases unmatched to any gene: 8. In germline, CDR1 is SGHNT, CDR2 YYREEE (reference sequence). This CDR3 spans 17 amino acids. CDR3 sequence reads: CASSFLAGVRGTGELFF. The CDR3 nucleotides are TGTGCCAGCAGCTTTCTAGCGGGAGTCCGGGGCACCGGGGAGCTGTTTTTT.